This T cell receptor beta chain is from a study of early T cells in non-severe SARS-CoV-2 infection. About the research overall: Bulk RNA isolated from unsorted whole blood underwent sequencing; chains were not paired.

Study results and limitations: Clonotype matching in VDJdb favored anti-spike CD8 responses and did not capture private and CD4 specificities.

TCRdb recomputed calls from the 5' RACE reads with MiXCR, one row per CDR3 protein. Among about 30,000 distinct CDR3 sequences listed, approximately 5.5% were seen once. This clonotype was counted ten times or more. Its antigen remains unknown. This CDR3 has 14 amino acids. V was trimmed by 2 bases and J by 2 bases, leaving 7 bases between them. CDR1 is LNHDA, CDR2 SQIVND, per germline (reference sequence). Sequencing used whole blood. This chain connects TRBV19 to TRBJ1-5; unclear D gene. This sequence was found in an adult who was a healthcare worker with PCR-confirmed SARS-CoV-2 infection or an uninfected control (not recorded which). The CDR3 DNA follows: TGTGCCAGTAGTATAAGAATAGGCAATCAGCCCCAGCATTTT. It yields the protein CASSIRIGNQPQHF.